A single sample is the source of the 17 T cell receptor beta chains below, sequenced in a study of OX40 agonist ivuxolimab in advanced cancers. Clones were read by immunoSEQ multiplex PCR, and TCRdb kept only the in-frame ones, dropping some. Of over 75,000 clones in the sample, about 90% were seen once. Sequenced material: CD4+ or CD8+ T cells sorted from blood, taken in a trial of the OX40 agonist ivuxolimab. Source of these receptors: an adult with an advanced solid tumor such as melanoma, head and neck, liver or kidney cancer.

This clone was recorded only once. V gene TRBV28 combines with J gene TRBJ2-6, with D hard to call. Germline V gene sequence: CDR1 MDHEN, CDR2 SYDVKM. V lost 5 bases, J lost 0 bases, and 8 bases lay in between. The CDR3 is made up of 15 amino acids. CDR3 sequence: CASSTVNSGANVLTF. CDR3 nucleotide sequence: TGTGCCAGCAGTACTGTTAACTCTGGGGCCAACGTCCTGACTTTC.

In this sample, this clone turned up a few times. This rearrangement joins TRBV27 to TRBJ2-1; weak D call: TRBD2 (6 bases). Trimming cost V 5 bases and J 4 bases, with 9 bases left between them. This CDR3 is 13 amino acids long. Germline CDR1 MNHEY, CDR2 SMNVEV (reference sequence). The DNA of the CDR3 is TGTGCCAGCAGTCCGGGGGTTTACAATGAGCAGTTCTTC. This codes for CASSPGVYNEQFF.

This clone appeared a single time. The chain is built from TRBV6-5 and TRBJ1-1; TRBD1 matches at 9 bases. Trimming at V came to 5 bases and at J to 4 bases, leaving 2 bases not matched to a gene. The CDR3 contains 13 residues. Germline CDR1 reads MNHEY; CDR2 reads SVGAGI. The CDR3 loop reads CASSRTGATEAFF. Written as DNA, the CDR3 is TGTGCCAGCAGTCGGACAGGGGCCACTGAAGCTTTCTTT.

In this sample, this clone is large. The chain uses TRBV7-8 and TRBJ2-2, with TRBD2 matching 9 bases. Trimming at V came to 1 base and at J to 4 bases, leaving 1 base not matched to a gene. The germline V gene encodes CDR1 SGHVS and CDR2 FQNEAQ. CDR3 length: 15 residues. Here the CDR3 reads CASSLEAGGTGELFF. The CDR3 DNA is TGTGCCAGCAGCTTAGAAGCGGGAGGCACCGGGGAGCTGTTTTTT.

The gene calls are TRBV4-1 and TRBJ2-1; TRBD2 agrees at 10 bases. The V segment lost 4 bases and the J segment 4 bases; nucleotides outside the gene matches: 19. CDR3 size: 20 residues. CDR1 is MGHRA and CDR2 is YSYEKL in the germline V gene. The DNA for the CDR3 is TGCGCCAGCAGCCGCCGGTCCCTAGCGGGAGTTTTCTTGTGGTACAATGAGCAGTTCTTC. Its translation is CASSRRSLAGVFLWYNEQFF.

The chain has TRBV2 and TRBJ1-2, with unresolved D. This CDR3 spans 13 amino acids. Germline lookup yields CDR1 SNHLY and CDR2 FYNNEI. The V and J ends lost 0 bases and 4 bases respectively, with 6 bases between them. The CDR3 bases are TGTGCCAGCAGTGAAGCGCACGGCTATGGCTACACCTTC. Translating gives CASSEAHGYGYTF.

The gene calls are TRBV30 and TRBJ2-3; 9 bases agree with TRBD2. CDR1 and CDR2 from the germline V gene are GTSNPN and SVGIG (reference sequence). This CDR3 is 15 amino acids long. The trim removed 0 bases at V and 5 bases at J, leaving 6 bases unmatched. CDR3 nucleotide sequence: TGTGCCTGGAGTGTACGAGCGGGAGGCGGAGATACGCAGTATTTT. Translation gives CAWSVRAGGGDTQYF.

CDR3 loop: CASSTPEGRGYTF. DNA of the CDR3: TGTGCCAGCAGCACCCCGGAAGGGCGGGGCTACACCTTC. This chain uses TRBV7-9 with TRBJ1-2; D is ambiguous. The germline V and J ends were trimmed by 5 bases and 8 bases, with 15 bases remaining between them. CDR1 is SEHNR, CDR2 FQNEAQ, per germline (reference sequence). The CDR3 is 13 residues long. Filled out from reference TRBV7-9 and TRBJ1-2, the complete variable domain reads DTGVSQNPRHKITKRGQNVTFRCDPISEHNRLYWYRQTLGQGPEFLTYFQNEAQLEKSRLLSDRFSAERPKGSFSTLEIQRTEQGDSAMYLCASSTPEGRGYTFGSGTRLTVV.

The chain is built from TRBV15 and TRBJ2-1, with D uncertain. The CDR3 sequence is 14 residues long. Germline CDR1 is LNHNV and CDR2 is YYDKDF (reference sequence). V shed 1 base and J shed 4 bases, with 8 bases lying between them. CDR3: CATSRGGIYNEQFF. CDR3 nucleotides: TGTGCCACCAGCAGAGGGGGAATTTACAATGAGCAGTTCTTC.

V and J are TRBV5-1 and TRBJ1-2; D gene unclear. The CDR3 is made up of 16 amino acids. Germline-derived CDR1 and CDR2 are SGHRS and YFSETQ. Trimming shortened V by 1 base and J by 4 bases, and 17 bases separated the two germline ends. The CDR3 bases are TGCGCCAGCAGCTTGCACGGCCCAGATACTGGCTATGGCTACACCTTC. It yields the protein CASSLHGPDTGYGYTF.

The V gene is TRBV29-1, the J gene TRBJ2-3, with 14 nucleotides matching TRBD2. V gave up 0 bases and J gave up 2 bases; unmatched junction bases: 4. The CDR3 contains 17 residues. In germline, CDR1 is SQVTM, CDR2 ANQGSEA. The CDR3 is CSVEDPGLAGATDTQYF. CDR3 nucleotides: TGCAGCGTTGAAGATCCGGGACTAGCGGGGGCCACAGATACGCAGTATTTT.

The rearrangement links TRBV11-3 to TRBJ2-7; unclear D gene. Germline CDR1 reads SGHNT; CDR2 reads YENEEA. Trimming pared 4 bases from V and 3 bases from J, leaving 4 bases between. The CDR3 sequence is 11 residues long. CDR3 DNA: TGTGCCAGCAGCTCCCTCTACGAGCAGTACTTC. It specifies CASSSLYEQYF. Full variable domain (outside the CDR3, taken from reference TRBV11-3 and TRBJ2-7): EAGVVQSPRYKIIEKKQPVAFWCNPISGHNTLYWYLQNLGQGPELLIRYENEEAVDDSQLPKDRFSAERLKGVDSTLKIQPAELGDSAVYLCASSSLYEQYFGPGTRLTVT.

The J gene is TRBJ2-6, the V gene TRBV21-1; TRBD2 was called by the table and not checked on the DNA. TRBV21-1 is reported as a pseudogene. The CDR3 loop spans 18 amino acids. The CDR3 protein is CASSKFCGRSSGANVLTF. The CDR3 DNA reads as TGTGCCAGCAGCAAATTCTGCGGGAGGTCGTCGGGGGCCAACGTCCTGACTTTC.

The chain is built from TRBV5-1 and TRBJ1-1, with D possibly being TRBD1 (5 bases). The CDR3 has 12 residues. CDR1 and CDR2 (germline): SGHRS, YFSETQ. The V end lost 2 bases, the J end lost 4 bases, and 6 bases lay between the germline ends. DNA for the CDR3: TGCGCCAGCAGCTTCCAGGGCACTGAAGCTTTCTTT. Translating gives CASSFQGTEAFF.

The chain employs TRBV9 and TRBJ2-2; D ambiguous. Germline lookup yields CDR1 SGDLS and CDR2 YYNGEE. The CDR3 consists of 16 residues. The V end lost 0 bases, the J end lost 3 bases, and 12 bases lay between the germline ends. DNA for the CDR3: TGTGCCAGCAGCGTAGCTACAGAAAGTTACACCGGGGAGCTGTTTTTT. It codes for CASSVATESYTGELFF.

As for this clone: The sample contains more than one DNA sequence encoding this CDR3. The chain recombines TRBV5-1 with TRBJ2-3; D remains ambiguous. CDR1 is SGHRS, CDR2 YFSETQ, per germline. The CDR3 has 13 residues. V lost 0 bases to trimming and J lost 1 base, with 3 bases between them. CDR3 loop: CASSLEGTDTQYF. For the CDR3, the DNA is TGCGCCAGCAGCTTGGAGGGCACAGATACGCAGTATTTT.

V gene TRBV9 combines with J gene TRBJ2-1; 8 bases agree with TRBD2. Germline assignment: CDR1 SGDLS and CDR2 YYNGEE. The CDR3 sequence is 14 residues long. With V trimmed by 4 bases and J by 5 bases, 5 bases remained unmatched. CDR3 in DNA: TGTGCCAGCAGCAACGGACTAGCTCACAATGAGCAGTTCTTC. It specifies CASSNGLAHNEQFF.